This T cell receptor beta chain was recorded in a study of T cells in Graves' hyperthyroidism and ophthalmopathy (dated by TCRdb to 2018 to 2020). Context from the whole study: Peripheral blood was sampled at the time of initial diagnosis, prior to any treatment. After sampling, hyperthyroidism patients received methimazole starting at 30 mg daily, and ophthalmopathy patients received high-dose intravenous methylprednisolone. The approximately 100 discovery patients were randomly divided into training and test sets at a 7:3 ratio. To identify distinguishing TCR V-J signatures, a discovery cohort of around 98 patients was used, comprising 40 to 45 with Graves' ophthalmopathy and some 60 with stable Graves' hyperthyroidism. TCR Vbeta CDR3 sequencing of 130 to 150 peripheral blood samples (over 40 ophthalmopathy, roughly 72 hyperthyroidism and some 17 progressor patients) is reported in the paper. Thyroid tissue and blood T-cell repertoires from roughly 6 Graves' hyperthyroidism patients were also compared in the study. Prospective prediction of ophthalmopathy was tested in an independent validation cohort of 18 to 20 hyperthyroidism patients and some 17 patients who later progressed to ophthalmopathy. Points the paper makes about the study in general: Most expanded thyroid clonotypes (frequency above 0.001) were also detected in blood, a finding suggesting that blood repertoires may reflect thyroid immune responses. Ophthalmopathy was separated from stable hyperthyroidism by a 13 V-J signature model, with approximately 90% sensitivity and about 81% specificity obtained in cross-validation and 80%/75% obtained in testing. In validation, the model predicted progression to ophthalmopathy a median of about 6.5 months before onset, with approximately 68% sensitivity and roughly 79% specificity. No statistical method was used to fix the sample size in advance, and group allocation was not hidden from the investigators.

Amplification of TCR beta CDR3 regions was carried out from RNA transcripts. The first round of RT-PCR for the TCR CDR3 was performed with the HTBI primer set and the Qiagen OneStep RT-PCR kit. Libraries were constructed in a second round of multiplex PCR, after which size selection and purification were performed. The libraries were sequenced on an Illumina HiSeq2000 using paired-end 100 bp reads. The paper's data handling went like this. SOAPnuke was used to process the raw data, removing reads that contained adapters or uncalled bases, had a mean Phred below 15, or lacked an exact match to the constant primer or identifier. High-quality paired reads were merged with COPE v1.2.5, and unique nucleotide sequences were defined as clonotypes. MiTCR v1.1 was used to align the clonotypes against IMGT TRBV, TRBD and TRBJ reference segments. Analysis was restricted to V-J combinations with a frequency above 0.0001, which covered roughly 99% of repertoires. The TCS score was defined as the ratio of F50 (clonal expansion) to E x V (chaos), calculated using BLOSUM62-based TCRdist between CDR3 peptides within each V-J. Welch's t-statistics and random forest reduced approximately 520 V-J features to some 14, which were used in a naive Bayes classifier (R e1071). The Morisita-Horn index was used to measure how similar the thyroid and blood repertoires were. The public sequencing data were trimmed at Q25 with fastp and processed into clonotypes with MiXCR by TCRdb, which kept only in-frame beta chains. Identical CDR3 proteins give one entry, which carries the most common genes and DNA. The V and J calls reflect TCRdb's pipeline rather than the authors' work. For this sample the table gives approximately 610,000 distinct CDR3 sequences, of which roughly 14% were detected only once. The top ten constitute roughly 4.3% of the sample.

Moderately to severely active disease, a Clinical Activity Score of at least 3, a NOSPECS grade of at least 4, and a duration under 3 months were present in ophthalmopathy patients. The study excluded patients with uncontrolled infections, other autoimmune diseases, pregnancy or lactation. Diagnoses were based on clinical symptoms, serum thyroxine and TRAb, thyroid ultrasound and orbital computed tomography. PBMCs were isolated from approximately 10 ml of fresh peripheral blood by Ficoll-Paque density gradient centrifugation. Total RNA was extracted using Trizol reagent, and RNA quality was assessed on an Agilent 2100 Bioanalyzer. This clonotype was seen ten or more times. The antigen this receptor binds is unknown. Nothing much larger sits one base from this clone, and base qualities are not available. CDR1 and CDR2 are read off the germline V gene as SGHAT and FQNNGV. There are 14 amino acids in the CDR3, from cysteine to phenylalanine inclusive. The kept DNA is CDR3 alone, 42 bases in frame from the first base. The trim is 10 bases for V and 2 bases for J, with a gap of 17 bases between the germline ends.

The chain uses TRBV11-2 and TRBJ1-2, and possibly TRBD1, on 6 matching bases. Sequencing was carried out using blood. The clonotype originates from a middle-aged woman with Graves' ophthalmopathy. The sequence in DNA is TGTGCCACGGGCCCCGGGGGGCAAAACTATGGCTACACCTTC. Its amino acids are CATGPGGQNYGYTF.